The rows below give T cell receptor beta chains drawn from one sample of a study of blood T cell repertoires in COVID-19. TCRdb keeps only in-frame clones here, not all; method: immunoSEQ multiplex PCR. This sample has around 230,000 clones, with around 89% found just once. The sample comprised PBMCs or T cells enriched from blood (not recorded which). These receptors were collected from a woman in her 30s who had recovered from COVID-19. The CDR3 runs from the conserved cysteine through the conserved F or W. A clone size is listed for some rows: how often the clone was seen (once, few, many), or a class if it is expanded.

NA,17,TRBV9,CASSADTVLSSYNEQFF
NA,15,TRBV7-2,CASSGRLAGTYEQYF
few,16,TRBV6-2/TRBV6-3,CASSYAAGHERPEAFF
once,14,TRBV2,CASSGGRGRLEQYF
NA,16,TRBV5-1,CASSNLQGHLNYGYTF
NA,15,TRBV6-5,CASSPRGTMNTEAFF
NA,13,TRBV2,CASSVDSNYGYTF
NA,15,TRBV7-2,CASSRDRGQNEKLFF
once,12,TRBV3-1/TRBV3-2,CASRQGNQPQHF
NA,14,TRBV3-1/TRBV3-2,CASKTGVSNEKLFF
NA,16,TRBV4-2,CASSMTGTRSSYEQYF
NA,14,TRBV6-1,CASSEGRGPYGYTF
NA,17,TRBV3-1/TRBV3-2,CASSQARGDLAQETQYF
NA,15,TRBV3-1/TRBV3-2,CASSQDLREGYGYTF
few,11,TRBV29-1,CSGRGTSEQYF
NA,14,TRBV7-9,CASSWQPGVEGYTF
NA,13,TRBV6-2/TRBV6-3,CASSGLAADTQYF
once,15,TRBV19,CASSISSGTGEKLFF
NA,14,TRBV27,CASSLSDRFTEAFF
NA,15,TRBV7-6,CASSPRIGGDTEAFF
NA,17,TRBV4-1,CASSQDGLASSTDTQYF
NA,15,TRBV5-1,CASRSAGTGFSPLHF
NA,14,TRBV4-1,CASSQLSGREKLFF
NA,14,TRBV5-1,CASSLGQGIEKLFF
NA,14,TRBV9,CASSAVQGLDEQYF
NA,16,TRBV14,CASSRWSGRQNTEAFF
once,12,TRBV7-3,CASSFSRSEAFF
NA,11,TRBV12-3/TRBV12-4,CASSPQGEQFF